These T cell receptor beta chains were read from a single sample in a study of blood T cells in healthy people across ages. A single record per CDR3 protein comes from TCRdb applying MiXCR to the 5' RACE reads. The sample lists fewer than 950,000 distinct CDR3 sequences; less than 70% were seen once. The sample comprised blood. The receptors come from a man aged 80 or over in good health. CDR3s include the opening cysteine and the closing phenylalanine or tryptophan. D genes are given only for firm matches. Expanded clones get a size class; other rows say once, few or many, or leave the size out.

size: .; V: TRBV10-3; D: .; J: TRBJ2-7; CDR3: CAISTIYEQYF; DNA: TGTGCCATCAGCACTATCTACGAGCAGTACTTC
size: once; V: TRBV5-1; D: TRBD1; J: TRBJ2-2; CDR3: CASSLVIPTGSGELFF; DNA: TGCGCCAGCAGCTTGGTTATTCCGACAGGGTCCGGGGAGCTGTTTTTT
size: .; V: TRBV20-1; D: TRBD2; J: TRBJ2-3; CDR3: CSARDHTSGRSGPDTQYF; DNA: TGCAGTGCTAGAGATCATACTAGCGGGAGATCTGGCCCAGATACGCAGTATTTT
size: .; V: TRBV10-3; D: TRBD1; J: TRBJ2-7; CDR3: CAIRPGQGVGEQYF; DNA: TGTGCCATCAGACCTGGACAGGGGGTAGGCGAGCAGTACTTC
size: .; V: TRBV7-9; D: .; J: TRBJ1-1; CDR3: CASSLKGGSTEAFF; DNA: TGTGCCAGCAGCTTAAAGGGCGGATCCACTGAAGCTTTCTTT
size: .; V: TRBV29-1; D: TRBD1; J: TRBJ2-1; CDR3: CSVIGQGARNEQFF; DNA: TGCAGCGTTATCGGACAGGGGGCGCGGAATGAGCAGTTCTTC
size: .; V: TRBV7-3; D: TRBD2; J: TRBJ2-3; CDR3: CASKEGAGIHTQYF; DNA: TGTGCCAGCAAGGAGGGAGCGGGAATACATACGCAGTATTTT
size: .; V: TRBV6-5; D: TRBD2; J: TRBJ2-7; CDR3: CASSEPGTTNEQYF; DNA: TGTGCCAGCAGTGAACCAGGGACTACCAATGAGCAGTACTTC
size: few; V: TRBV12-3/TRBV12-4; D: .; J: TRBJ2-2; CDR3: CASNGGAGELFF; DNA: TGTGCCAGCAATGGAGGCGCCGGGGAGCTGTTTTTT
size: .; V: TRBV27; D: TRBD1; J: TRBJ2-7; CDR3: CASTSAGTGGYEQYF; DNA: TGTGCCAGCACATCCGCCGGGACAGGGGGGTACGAGCAGTACTTC
size: .; V: TRBV18; D: .; J: TRBJ1-2; CDR3: CASSPEVTGTYGYTF; DNA: TGTGCCAGCTCACCAGAGGTGACAGGAACCTATGGCTACACCTTC
size: .; V: TRBV5-1; D: TRBD2; J: TRBJ2-1; CDR3: CASSLEGSGRGNEQFF; DNA: TGCGCCAGCAGCTTGGAGGGTAGCGGGAGGGGGAATGAGCAGTTCTTC
size: .; V: TRBV4-1; D: .; J: TRBJ1-6; CDR3: CASSQGDSNNSPLHF; DNA: TGCGCCAGCAGCCAAGGGGACTCTAATAATTCACCCCTCCACTTT
size: .; V: TRBV2; D: .; J: TRBJ1-1; CDR3: CASSEQGTQSEAFF; DNA: TGTGCCAGCAGTGAGCAGGGGACCCAGAGTGAAGCTTTCTTT
size: .; V: TRBV29-1; D: TRBD1; J: TRBJ1-5; CDR3: CSVGSGTGNQPQHF; DNA: TGCAGCGTTGGTTCTGGGACAGGCAATCAGCCCCAGCATTTT
size: .; V: TRBV2; D: .; J: TRBJ2-1; CDR3: CASSAEGESYNEQFF; DNA: TGTGCCAGCAGTGCCGAGGGAGAGTCGTATAATGAGCAGTTCTTC
size: few; V: TRBV14; D: .; J: TRBJ2-1; CDR3: CASSQDWLASSYNEQFF; DNA: TGTGCCAGCAGCCAAGACTGGCTGGCTAGCTCCTACAATGAGCAGTTCTTC
size: .; V: TRBV6-6; D: TRBD1; J: TRBJ1-1; CDR3: CASTNTGAGTEAFF; DNA: TGTGCCAGCACCAATACAGGGGCGGGCACTGAAGCTTTCTTT
size: .; V: TRBV5-1; D: TRBD1; J: TRBJ2-1; CDR3: CASSSQPPGQSYNEQFF; DNA: TGCGCCAGCAGCTCGCAGCCACCGGGACAGAGCTACAATGAGCAGTTCTTC
size: .; V: TRBV20-1; D: .; J: TRBJ1-1; CDR3: CSARSRGTEAFF; DNA: TGCAGTGCTAGATCCAGGGGCACTGAAGCTTTCTTT